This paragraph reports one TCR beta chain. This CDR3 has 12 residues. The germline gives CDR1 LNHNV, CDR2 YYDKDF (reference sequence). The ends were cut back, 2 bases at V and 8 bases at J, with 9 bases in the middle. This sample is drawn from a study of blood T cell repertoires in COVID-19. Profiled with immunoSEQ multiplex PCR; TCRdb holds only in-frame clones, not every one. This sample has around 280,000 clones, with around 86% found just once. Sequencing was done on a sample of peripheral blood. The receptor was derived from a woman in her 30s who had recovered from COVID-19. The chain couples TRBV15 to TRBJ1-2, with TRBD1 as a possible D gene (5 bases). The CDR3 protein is CATSRRTQGYTF. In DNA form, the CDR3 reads TGTGCCACCAGCAGACGGACACAGGGCTACACCTTC.